One and the same sample provided the 25 T cell receptor beta chains below, sequenced in a study of cytomegalovirus exposure and HLA in healthy donors. The PCR ran on 60 Vbeta and 13 Jbeta primers. Some clones are missing from TCRdb's copy, which holds only in-frame ones; the method was immunoSEQ multiplex PCR. The sample shows approximately 24,000 clones, approximately 70% of them seen only once. The sample comprised PBMCs. The receptors originated from a woman in her 50s in good health and CMV-seronegative.

This chain connects TRBV7-6 to TRBJ2-1; 9 nucleotides line up with TRBD2. The CDR3 is made up of 15 amino acids. Trimming at V came to 3 bases and at J to 1 base, leaving 1 base not matched to a gene. Germline V lookup: CDR1 SGHVS, CDR2 FNYEAQ. The CDR3 spells CASSFSGGSYNEQFF. CDR3 in DNA: TGTGCCAGCAGCTTTAGCGGGGGTTCCTACAATGAGCAGTTCTTC.

The V call is TRBV5-1, the J call TRBJ1-1; D remains unclear. V gave up 4 bases and J gave up 4 bases, with 17 bases separating them. In germline, CDR1 is SGHRS, CDR2 YFSETQ. There are 15 residues in the CDR3. CDR3 DNA: TGCGCCAGCAGCCCCCGGGGTCGGGGAGGCACTGAAGCTTTCTTT. It encodes CASSPRGRGGTEAFF.

The genes are TRBV6-1 and TRBJ2-7, with 9 bases aligning to TRBD1. Germline CDR1 is MNHNS and CDR2 is SASEGT. V lost 7 bases to trimming and J lost 5 bases; unmatched junction nucleotides: 3. CDR3 size: 12 residues. CDR3 loop: CASTDRGHEQYF. The CDR3 nucleotides read TGTGCCAGCACGGACAGGGGCCACGAGCAGTACTTC.

This chain links TRBV7-8 with TRBJ2-5; the match to TRBD2 covers 7 bases. The CDR3 spans 15 residues. The V segment lost 7 bases and the J segment 5 bases; nucleotides outside the gene matches: 13. Per the germline V gene, CDR1 is SGHVS and CDR2 is FQNEAQ. This CDR3 is CASTPRAGEGETQYF. As DNA, the CDR3 is TGTGCCAGCACCCCCAGGGCGGGAGAAGGGGAGACCCAGTACTTC.

The J gene is TRBJ1-1, the V gene TRBV6-5; D not certain. Germline loops: CDR1 MNHEY, CDR2 SVGAGI. The CDR3 is 14 amino acids. Trimming shortened V by 2 bases and J by 3 bases, and 10 bases separated the two germline ends. The CDR3 DNA reads as TGTGCCAGCAGTTACGGGCGGGCGTACACTGAAGCTTTCTTT. This codes for CASSYGRAYTEAFF.

The chain employs TRBV28 and TRBJ2-7; 7 nucleotides match TRBD2. V dropped 2 bases and J dropped 4; count of bases not matched to a gene: 2. Germline assignment: CDR1 MDHEN and CDR2 SYDVKM. CDR3 size: 13 residues. The CDR3 sequence is CASSLNGRYEQYF. The CDR3 bases are TGTGCCAGCAGTTTAAACGGGAGGTACGAGCAGTACTTC.

The chain is built from TRBV6-5 and TRBJ1-1; D call uncertain. The ends were cut back, 6 bases at V and 4 bases at J, with 15 bases in the middle. CDR3 length equals 14 residues. Germline V gene lookup returns CDR1 MNHEY and CDR2 SVGAGI. CDR3 loop: CASRPYKSPTEAFF. CDR3 nucleotide sequence: TGTGCCAGCAGACCCTATAAATCCCCCACTGAAGCTTTCTTT.

CDR3 nucleotide sequence: TGTGCCAGCAGCCTACTACAGGGGTACGAGCAGTACTTC. It yields the protein CASSLLQGYEQYF. This chain connects TRBV28 to TRBJ2-7, with 7 bases matching TRBD1. Germline CDR1 is MDHEN and CDR2 is SYDVKM. This CDR3 is 13 amino acids long. V was pared by 6 bases and J by 4 bases, with 6 bases of the junction left unmatched.

The rearrangement joins TRBV2 to TRBJ1-1; TRBD1 might be the D (5 bases). CDR3 length: 15 amino acids. Trimming took off 3 bases at V and 0 bases at J, with 11 bases between the two ends. Germline-derived CDR1 and CDR2 are SNHLY and FYNNEI. The DNA for the CDR3 is TGTGCCAGCAGTGACCAGGGAGGCATGAACACTGAAGCTTTCTTT. Its translation: CASSDQGGMNTEAFF.

This chain connects TRBV15 to TRBJ1-1; TRBD1 matches at 9 bases. CDR1 and CDR2 from the germline V gene are LNHNV and YYDKDF (reference sequence). The CDR3 runs to 13 residues. The V gene end was trimmed by 3 bases and the J gene end by 11 bases; junction bases not matched to a gene: 7. CDR3 region: CATSRGQGQTAFF. For the CDR3, the DNA is TGTGCCACCAGCAGGGGACAGGGTCAGACGGCTTTCTTT.

J is TRBJ1-1 and V is TRBV29-1, with D uncertain. The CDR3 has 15 residues. V was pared by 4 bases and J by 4 bases, with 19 bases between. Looked up from germline, CDR1 is SQVTM and CDR2 is ANQGSEA. The CDR3, as DNA: TGCAGCGTTGGGGGAGGCGGGGATGGAGGCACTGAAGCTTTCTTT. As protein: CSVGGGGDGGTEAFF.

The chain combines TRBV2 with TRBJ1-1; 7 nucleotides agree with TRBD1. Losses at the gene ends were 8 bases for V and 5 bases for J; bases not matched to a gene: 8. The CDR3 has 13 amino acids. Germline V gene data show CDR1 as SNHLY and CDR2 as FYNNEI. CDR3 region: CASRQGVGTEAFF. The CDR3 DNA reads TGTGCCAGCCGACAGGGAGTAGGGACTGAAGCTTTCTTT. The whole variable domain, remainder taken from reference TRBV2 and TRBJ1-1, is EPEVTQTPSHQVTQMGQEVILRCVPISNHLYFYWYRQILGQKVEFLVSFYNNEISEKSEIFDDQFSVERPDGSNFTLKIRSTKLEDSAMYFCASRQGVGTEAFFGQGTRLTVV.

This sequence joins TRBV14 and TRBJ1-2; tentatively, D is TRBD1 (6 bases). This CDR3 comprises 14 residues. Germline V gene sequence: CDR1 SGHDN, CDR2 FVKESK. Trimming removed 1 base from V and 8 bases from J, with 14 bases in between. The CDR3 loop is CASSQVGARFGYTF. In DNA form, the CDR3 reads TGTGCCAGCAGCCAAGTGGGGGCGAGGTTCGGCTACACCTTC.

There are a few counts of this clone. The chain couples TRBV4-1 to TRBJ2-1, with 9 bases fitting TRBD1. The CDR3 is 16 residues long. The V gene's germline CDR1 is MGHRA and CDR2 YSYEKL. The ends lost 3 bases at V and 4 bases at J; junction bases unmatched: 7. The CDR3 sequence is CASSQRGDRVYNEQFF. CDR3 coding DNA: TGCGCCAGCAGCCAGAGGGGGGACAGGGTTTACAATGAGCAGTTCTTC.

This clone was observed once. The chain couples TRBV9 to TRBJ1-6, with 7 positions matching TRBD1. J lost 6 bases, V lost 4 bases, and 4 bases had no gene match. Germline CDR1 and CDR2: SGDLS and YYNGEE. The CDR3 sequence is 14 residues long. The CDR3 is CASSLQGINSPLHF. The CDR3 nucleotides read TGTGCCAGCAGCCTACAGGGGATTAATTCACCCCTCCACTTT.

The chain carries TRBV2 and TRBJ1-1; no clear D gene. The ends were cut back, 5 bases at V and 3 bases at J, with 7 bases in the middle. Germline V CDR1 and CDR2: SNHLY, FYNNEI. The CDR3 extends over 12 amino acids. The CDR3 bases are TGTGCCAGCAGTATCCAGGACACTGAAGCTTTCTTT. Residues: CASSIQDTEAFF.

The chain is built from TRBV10-1 and TRBJ2-7, with a tentative D call TRBD2 (6 bases). V lost 5 bases and J lost 3, with 8 bases in between. The CDR3 extends over 12 amino acids. Per germline, CDR1 WNHNN and CDR2 SYGVQD (reference sequence). CDR3 loop: CASSPDYYEQYF. Here the CDR3 DNA reads TGCGCCAGCAGTCCGGACTACTACGAGCAGTACTTC.

The chain carries TRBV6-6 and TRBJ1-2; no clear D gene. This CDR3 spans 13 amino acids. V lost 6 bases, J lost 4 bases, and 12 bases lay in between. Germline values: CDR1 MNHNY, CDR2 SVGAGI (reference sequence). The CDR3 loop is CASSLQFFYGYTF. The CDR3 DNA reads TGTGCCAGCAGCCTACAGTTCTTCTATGGCTACACCTTC.

In its sample, this clone was seen a few times. V usage is TRBV27 and J usage is TRBJ1-5, with D possibly being TRBD1 (6 bases). CDR1 MNHEY and CDR2 SMNVEV come from the germline V gene (reference sequence). The CDR3 has 13 residues. Trimming removed 2 bases from V and 7 bases from J, with 9 bases in between. The CDR3 is CASSLLRGQPQHF. CDR3 bases: TGTGCCAGCAGTTTACTCAGGGGCCAGCCCCAGCATTTT.

This clone was recorded a few times. Compared with germline, one end of the junction differs, possibly owing to a read error. This chain uses TRBV9 with TRBJ2-7; TRBD2 aligns across 7 bases. Germline CDR1 is SGDLS and CDR2 is YYNGEE. The CDR3 loop spans 12 amino acids. CDR3 region: CASSEGPGLPSF. Written as DNA, the CDR3 is TGTGCCAGCAGCGAGGGTCCGGGACTACCATCTTTC.

The chain combines TRBV29-1 with TRBJ2-6; tentative D call: TRBD1 (5 bases). CDR1 and CDR2 from the germline V gene are SQVTM and ANQGSEA. Deletions cut 5 bases from V and 1 base from J, with 6 bases between. The CDR3 has 13 amino acids. The CDR3, as DNA: TGCAGCGTTTCAGGGTCTGGGGCCAACGTCCTGACTTTC. Translated, it gives CSVSGSGANVLTF.

The gene calls are TRBV10-2 and TRBJ2-7, with unresolved D. Germline V gives CDR1 WSHSY, CDR2 SAAADI. The CDR3 length is 13 residues. With 1 base removed from V and 3 bases from J, the gap between germline ends came to 7 bases. As DNA, the CDR3 is TGCGCCAGCAGTGAGTTACTAAGCTACGAGCAGTACTTC. Its translation: CASSELLSYEQYF.

The chain combines TRBV28 with TRBJ2-4, with D perhaps matching TRBD2 (5 bases). From germline, CDR1 is MDHEN and CDR2 SYDVKM. The CDR3 has 14 residues. Trimming shortened V by 6 bases and J by 8 bases, and 17 bases separated the two germline ends. The chain's CDR3 is CASSSVEEEDIQYF. The CDR3 DNA follows: TGTGCCAGCAGCTCCGTCGAGGAGGAAGACATTCAGTACTTC.

The chain couples TRBV9 to TRBJ2-3; TRBD1 matches 8 bases. The CDR3 has 16 amino acids. V shed 3 bases, J shed 0 bases, and the junction held 6 bases outside the gene matches. CDR1 is SGDLS and CDR2 is YYNGEE in the germline V gene. The CDR3 here is CASSGRTGTSTDTQYF. The CDR3 DNA reads TGTGCCAGCAGCGGCCGGACAGGGACGAGCACAGATACGCAGTATTTT.

This chain joins TRBV19 and TRBJ2-1, with 15 bases fitting TRBD2. Unmatched junction bases numbered 3, after V lost 3 bases and J lost 15 bases. The CDR3 totals 13 residues. Germline CDR1 LNHDA, CDR2 SQIVND (reference sequence). The CDR3 region has the DNA TGTGCCAGTAGTATGGGACTAGCGGGAGGTCGGTTCTTC. Amino acids: CASSMGLAGGRFF.